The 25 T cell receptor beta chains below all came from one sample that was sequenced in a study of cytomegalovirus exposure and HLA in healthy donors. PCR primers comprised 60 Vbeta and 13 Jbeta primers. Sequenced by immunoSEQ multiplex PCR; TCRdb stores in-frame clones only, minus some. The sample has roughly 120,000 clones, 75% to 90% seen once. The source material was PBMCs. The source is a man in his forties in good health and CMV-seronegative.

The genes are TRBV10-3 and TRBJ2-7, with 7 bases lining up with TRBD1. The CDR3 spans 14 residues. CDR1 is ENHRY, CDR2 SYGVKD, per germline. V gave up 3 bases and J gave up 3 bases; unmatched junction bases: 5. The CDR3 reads CAISEWDSNYEQYF. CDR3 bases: TGTGCCATCAGTGAATGGGACAGCAACTACGAGCAGTACTTC.

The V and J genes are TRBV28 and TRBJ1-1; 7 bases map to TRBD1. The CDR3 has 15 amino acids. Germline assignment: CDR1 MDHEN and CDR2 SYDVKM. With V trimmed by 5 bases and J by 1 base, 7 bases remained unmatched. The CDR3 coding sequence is TGTGCCAGCAGTAACAGGGGCGGACCGAACACTGAAGCTTTCTTT. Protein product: CASSNRGGPNTEAFF.

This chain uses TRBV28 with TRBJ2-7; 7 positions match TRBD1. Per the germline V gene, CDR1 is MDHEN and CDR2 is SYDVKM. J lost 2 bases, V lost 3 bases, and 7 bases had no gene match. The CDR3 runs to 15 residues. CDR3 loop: CASSLGTVKTYEQYF. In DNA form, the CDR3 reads TGTGCCAGCAGTTTGGGGACAGTCAAGACCTACGAGCAGTACTTC.

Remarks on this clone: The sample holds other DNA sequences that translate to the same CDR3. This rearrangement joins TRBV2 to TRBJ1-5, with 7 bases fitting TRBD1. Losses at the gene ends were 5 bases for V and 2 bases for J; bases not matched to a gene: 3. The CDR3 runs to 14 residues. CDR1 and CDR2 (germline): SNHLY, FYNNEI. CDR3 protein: CASSWTGGNQPQHF. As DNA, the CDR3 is TGTGCCAGCAGTTGGACAGGCGGCAATCAGCCCCAGCATTTT. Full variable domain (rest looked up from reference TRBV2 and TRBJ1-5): EPEVTQTPSHQVTQMGQEVILRCVPISNHLYFYWYRQILGQKVEFLVSFYNNEISEKSEIFDDQFSVERPDGSNFTLKIRSTKLEDSAMYFCASSWTGGNQPQHFGDGTRLSIL.

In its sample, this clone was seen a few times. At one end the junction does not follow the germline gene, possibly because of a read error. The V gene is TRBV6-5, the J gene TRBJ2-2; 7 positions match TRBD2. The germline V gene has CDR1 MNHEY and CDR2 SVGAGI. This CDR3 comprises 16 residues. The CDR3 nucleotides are TGTGCCAGCAGTTACTCTAGCGGGCGCGAACACCGGGGAGCTGTTTTT. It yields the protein CASSYSSGREHRGAVF.

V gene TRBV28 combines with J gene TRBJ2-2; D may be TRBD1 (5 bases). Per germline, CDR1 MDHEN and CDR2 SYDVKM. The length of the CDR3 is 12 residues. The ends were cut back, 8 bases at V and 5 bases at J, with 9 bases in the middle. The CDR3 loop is CASLRETGELFF. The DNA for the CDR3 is TGTGCCAGCCTCAGGGAAACCGGGGAGCTGTTTTTT.

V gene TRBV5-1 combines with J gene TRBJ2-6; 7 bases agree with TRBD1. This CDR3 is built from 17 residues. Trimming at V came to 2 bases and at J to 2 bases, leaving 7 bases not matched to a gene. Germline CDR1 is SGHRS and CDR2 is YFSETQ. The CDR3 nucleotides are TGCGCCAGCAGCTTTACAGGGGTCCCAACTGGGGCCAACGTCCTGACTTTC. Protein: CASSFTGVPTGANVLTF.

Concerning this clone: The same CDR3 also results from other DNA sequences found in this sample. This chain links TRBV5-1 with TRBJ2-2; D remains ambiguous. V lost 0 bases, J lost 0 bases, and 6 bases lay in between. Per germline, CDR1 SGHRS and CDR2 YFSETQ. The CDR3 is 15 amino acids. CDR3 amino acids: CASSLDSPNTGELFF. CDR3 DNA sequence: TGCGCCAGCAGCTTGGACAGCCCGAACACCGGGGAGCTGTTTTTT. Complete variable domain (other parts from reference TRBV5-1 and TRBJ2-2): KAGVTQTPRYLIKTRGQQVTLSCSPISGHRSVSWYQQTPGQGLQFLFEYFSETQRNKGNFPGRFSGRQFSNSRSEMNVSTLELGDSALYLCASSLDSPNTGELFFGEGSRLTVL.

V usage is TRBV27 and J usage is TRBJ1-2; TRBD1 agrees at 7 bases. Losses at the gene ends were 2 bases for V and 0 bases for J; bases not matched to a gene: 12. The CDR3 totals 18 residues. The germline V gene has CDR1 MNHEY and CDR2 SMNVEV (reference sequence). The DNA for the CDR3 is TGTGCCAGCAGTTTACAACCCGGGACAGACGTTACTAACTATGGCTACACCTTC. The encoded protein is CASSLQPGTDVTNYGYTF.

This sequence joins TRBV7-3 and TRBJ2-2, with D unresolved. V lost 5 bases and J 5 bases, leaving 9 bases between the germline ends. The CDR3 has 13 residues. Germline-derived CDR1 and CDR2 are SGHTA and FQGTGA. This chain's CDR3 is CASSPSQTGELFF. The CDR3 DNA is TGTGCCAGCAGCCCATCGCAGACCGGGGAGCTGTTTTTT.

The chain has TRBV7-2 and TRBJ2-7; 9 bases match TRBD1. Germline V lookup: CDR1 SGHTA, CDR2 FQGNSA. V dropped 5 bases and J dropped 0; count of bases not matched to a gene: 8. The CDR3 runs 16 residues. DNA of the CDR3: TGTGCCAGCAGCCCGACAGGGGGGGGCATCTCCTACGAGCAGTACTTC. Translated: CASSPTGGGISYEQYF.

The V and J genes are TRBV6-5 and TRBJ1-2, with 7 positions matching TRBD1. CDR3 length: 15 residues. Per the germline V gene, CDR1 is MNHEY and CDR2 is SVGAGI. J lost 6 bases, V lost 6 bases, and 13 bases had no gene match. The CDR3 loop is CASSPMVTGFDGYTF. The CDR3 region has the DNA TGTGCCAGCAGCCCCATGGTGACAGGGTTCGATGGCTACACCTTC.

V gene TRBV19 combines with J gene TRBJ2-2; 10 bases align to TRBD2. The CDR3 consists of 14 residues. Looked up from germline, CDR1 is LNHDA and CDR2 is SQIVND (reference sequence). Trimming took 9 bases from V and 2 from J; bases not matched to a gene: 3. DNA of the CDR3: TGTGCCAGCGTAGCGGGGGGTAACACCGGGGAGCTGTTTTTT. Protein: CASVAGGNTGELFF.

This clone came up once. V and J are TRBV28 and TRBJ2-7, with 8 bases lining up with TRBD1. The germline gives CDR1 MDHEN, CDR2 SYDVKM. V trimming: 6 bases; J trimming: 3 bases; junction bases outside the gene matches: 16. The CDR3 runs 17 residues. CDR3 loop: CASSPPTDRGFLYEQYF. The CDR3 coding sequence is TGTGCCAGCAGCCCTCCGACCGACAGGGGCTTCCTCTACGAGCAGTACTTC. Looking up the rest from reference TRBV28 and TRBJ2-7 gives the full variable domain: DVKVTQSSRYLVKRTGEKVFLECVQDMDHENMFWYRQDPGLGLRLIYFSYDVKMKEKGDIPEGYSVSREKKERFSLILESASTNQTSMYLCASSPPTDRGFLYEQYFGPGTRLTVT.

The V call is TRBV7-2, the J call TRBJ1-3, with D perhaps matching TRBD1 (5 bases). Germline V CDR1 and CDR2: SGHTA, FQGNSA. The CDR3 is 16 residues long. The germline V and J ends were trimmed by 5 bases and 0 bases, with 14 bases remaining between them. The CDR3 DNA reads TGTGCCAGCAGCCCAGCGTCGGGACTCTCTGGAAACACCATATATTTT. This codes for CASSPASGLSGNTIYF. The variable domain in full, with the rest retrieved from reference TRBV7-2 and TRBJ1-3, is GAGVSQSPSNKVTEKGKDVELRCDPISGHTALYWYRQSLGQGLEFLIYFQGNSAPDKSGLPSDRFSAERTGGSVSTLTIQRTQQEDSAVYLCASSPASGLSGNTIYFGEGSWLTVV.

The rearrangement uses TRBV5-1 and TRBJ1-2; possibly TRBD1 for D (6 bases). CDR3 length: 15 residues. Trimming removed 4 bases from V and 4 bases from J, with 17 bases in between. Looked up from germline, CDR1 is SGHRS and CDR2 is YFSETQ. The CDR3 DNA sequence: TGCGCCAGCAGCGTAGACGTCACAGGGATCTATGGCTACACCTTC. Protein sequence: CASSVDVTGIYGYTF. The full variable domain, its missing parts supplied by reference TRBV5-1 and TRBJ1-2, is KAGVTQTPRYLIKTRGQQVTLSCSPISGHRSVSWYQQTPGQGLQFLFEYFSETQRNKGNFPGRFSGRQFSNSRSEMNVSTLELGDSALYLCASSVDVTGIYGYTFGSGTRLTVV.

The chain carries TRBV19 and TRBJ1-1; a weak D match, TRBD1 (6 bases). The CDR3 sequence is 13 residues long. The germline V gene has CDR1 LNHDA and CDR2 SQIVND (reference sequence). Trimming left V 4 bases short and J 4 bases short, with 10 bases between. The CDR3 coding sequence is TGTGCCAGTAGTAACAGGGTCTTCACTGAAGCTTTCTTT. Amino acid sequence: CASSNRVFTEAFF.

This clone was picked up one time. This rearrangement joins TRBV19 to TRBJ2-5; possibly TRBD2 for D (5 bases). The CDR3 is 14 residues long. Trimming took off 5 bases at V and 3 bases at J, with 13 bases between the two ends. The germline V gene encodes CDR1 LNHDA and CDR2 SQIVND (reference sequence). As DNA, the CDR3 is TGTGCCAGTAGTTCGCAGTGGGGAGAAGAGACCCAGTACTTC. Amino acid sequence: CASSSQWGEETQYF.

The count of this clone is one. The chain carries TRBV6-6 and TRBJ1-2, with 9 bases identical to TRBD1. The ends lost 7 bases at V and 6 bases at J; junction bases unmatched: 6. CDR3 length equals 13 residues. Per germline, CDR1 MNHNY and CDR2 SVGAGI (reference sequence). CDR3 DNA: TGTGCCAGCACCATCCGGACAGGGGATGGCTACACCTTC. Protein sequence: CASTIRTGDGYTF.

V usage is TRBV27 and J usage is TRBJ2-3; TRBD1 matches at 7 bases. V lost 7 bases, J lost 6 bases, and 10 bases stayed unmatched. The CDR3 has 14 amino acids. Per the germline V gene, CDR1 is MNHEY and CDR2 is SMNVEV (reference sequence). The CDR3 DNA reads TGTGCCAGCACCTTCGGGACAGATGGGGATACGCAGTATTTT. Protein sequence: CASTFGTDGDTQYF.

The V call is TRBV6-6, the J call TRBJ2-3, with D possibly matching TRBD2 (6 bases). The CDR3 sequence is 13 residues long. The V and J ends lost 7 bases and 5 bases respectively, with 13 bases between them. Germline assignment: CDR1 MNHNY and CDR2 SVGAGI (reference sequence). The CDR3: CASIRDLRDTQYF. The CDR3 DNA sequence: TGTGCCAGCATAAGGGACTTGAGAGATACGCAGTATTTT.

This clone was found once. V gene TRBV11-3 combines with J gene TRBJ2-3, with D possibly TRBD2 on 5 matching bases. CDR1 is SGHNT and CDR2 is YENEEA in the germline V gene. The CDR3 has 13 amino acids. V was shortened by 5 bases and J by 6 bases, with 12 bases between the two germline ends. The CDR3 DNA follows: TGTGCCAGCAGCCTCCGACTAACCGATACGCAGTATTTT. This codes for CASSLRLTDTQYF. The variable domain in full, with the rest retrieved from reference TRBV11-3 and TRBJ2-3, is EAGVVQSPRYKIIEKKQPVAFWCNPISGHNTLYWYLQNLGQGPELLIRYENEEAVDDSQLPKDRFSAERLKGVDSTLKIQPAELGDSAVYLCASSLRLTDTQYFGPGTRLTVL.

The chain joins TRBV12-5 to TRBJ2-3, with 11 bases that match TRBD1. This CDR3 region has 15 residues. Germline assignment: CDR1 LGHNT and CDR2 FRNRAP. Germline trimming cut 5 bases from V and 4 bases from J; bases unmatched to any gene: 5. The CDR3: CASGPGTGGADTQYF. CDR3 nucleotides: TGTGCTAGTGGTCCCGGGACAGGGGGAGCAGATACGCAGTATTTT.

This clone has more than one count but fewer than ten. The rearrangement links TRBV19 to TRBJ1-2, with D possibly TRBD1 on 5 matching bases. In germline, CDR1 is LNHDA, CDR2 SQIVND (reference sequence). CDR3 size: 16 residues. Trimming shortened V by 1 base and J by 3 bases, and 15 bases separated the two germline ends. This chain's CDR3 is CASSIVRQGDDYGYTF. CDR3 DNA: TGTGCCAGTAGTATAGTGAGGCAGGGCGACGACTATGGCTACACCTTC.

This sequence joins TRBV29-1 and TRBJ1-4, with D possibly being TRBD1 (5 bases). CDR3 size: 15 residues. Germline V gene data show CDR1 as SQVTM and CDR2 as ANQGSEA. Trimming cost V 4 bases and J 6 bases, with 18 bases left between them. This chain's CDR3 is CSVVGRGAGDEKLFF. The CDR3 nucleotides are TGCAGCGTTGTTGGTAGAGGAGCGGGGGATGAAAAACTGTTTTTT.